This T cell receptor beta chain derives from a study of blood T cell repertoires in COVID-19. The wider study: COVID-19 samples from acute and convalescent phases originated in the United States, Italy and Spain. Sources were T cells, B-cell-depleted T cells, or PBMCs; the material itself was cDNA or gDNA.

Clones were read by immunoSEQ multiplex PCR, and TCRdb kept only the in-frame ones, dropping some. The sample shows over 85,000 clones, around 92% of them seen only once. V shed 3 bases, J shed 0 bases, and the junction held 3 bases outside the gene matches. This CDR3 is 15 amino acids long. CDR1 is KGHDR and CDR2 is SFDVKD in the germline V gene. V is TRBV24-1 and J is TRBJ2-7; 8 nucleotides match TRBD2. This TCR derives from a young man with acute or convalescent COVID-19. The sample consisted of peripheral blood. The CDR3 DNA reads TGTGCCACCAGTGATCCCGGGGGGGCCTCCTACGAGCAGTACTTC. Its translation is CATSDPGGASYEQYF.